What follows describes a single TCR beta chain. Mouse gene names and germline throughout. The read gets to within 4 residues of the CDR3 end, and the germline J gene fills in the rest. Sequencing templates came from extracted RNA that was reverse transcribed into cDNA. TCRdb's copy holds only in-frame clones and misses some; the assay was immunoSEQ multiplex PCR. Sampling found about 270,000 clones, none seen once. Trimming pared 0 bases from V and 0 bases from J, leaving 7 bases between. There are 15 residues in the CDR3. Germline V gene data show CDR1 as NSQYPW and CDR2 as LRSPGD (reference sequence). The data were taken from a study of CD8+ T cells in alopecia areata. The study sorted pooled cutaneous lymph node cells by CD4, CD8alpha, NKG2D, NKG2ACE and other markers.

The genes are TRBV1 and TRBJ2-4, with D unclear. The clonotype comes from a C3H/HeJ mouse with alopecia areata. The MHC haplotype of the strain is H2-k. The material sequenced was CD4+ T cells sorted from a lymph node. The CDR3 is CTCSADYSSQNTLYF. The CDR3 bases that were read are TGCACCTGCAGTGCAGATTACAGTAGTCAAAAC.